The following is a T cell receptor beta chain sequence with its context. Its specificity is not known. At the DNA level, this CDR3 is encoded by other sequences in the same sample as well. This entry is derived from a study of shared clonotypes between healthy human individuals. V gave up 4 bases and J gave up 2 bases, with 9 bases separating them. CDR1 SGDLS and CDR2 YYNGEE come from the germline V gene. The length of the CDR3 is 13 residues. Every immunoSEQ plate was one replicate of a subset's evenly spread DNA. Sorted-subset replicate PCRs used about 180 ng DNA, approximately 33,000 T cell genomes. Measured with immunoSEQ multiplex PCR; TCRdb has only the in-frame clones, and not every one. The top ten clones hold around 0.4% of a sample with 2 million to 2.5 million clones, 93% of them seen once. Findings and caveats of the study: Tissues were not sampled, only blood, and their repertoires likely differ. The study drew on few donors, limiting represented genetic and exposure-history diversity.

This sequence originates from a man between 18 and 35 years old in good health. Some clones in this sample may be carry-over from other donors' samples. Specimen: naive CD4+ T cells from PBMCs. Subset meaning: CD45RA+ positively selected. The chain is built from TRBV9 and TRBJ1-2; tentatively, D is TRBD1 (6 bases). The CDR3 is CASSRGQNYGYTF. CDR3 coding DNA: TGTGCCAGCAGCCGGGGACAAAACTATGGCTACACCTTC.